This TCR beta chain was captured by sequencing in a study of human thymus T cells. Study findings and constraints: Thymic as well as blood repertoires seemed to favor certain V and J genes unevenly.

From germline, CDR1 is MDHEN and CDR2 SYDVKM. The V gene lost 6 bases and the J gene lost 2 bases, with 10 bases spanning the gap. The CDR3 runs to 13 residues. In regard to this clone: Antigen: not known.

Donors were healthy Finnish babies undergoing corrective operations for congenital heart defects. The protocol was immunoSEQ multiplex PCR, while the TCRdb copy is restricted to in-frame clones and leaves out a portion. The sample holds about 46,000 clones, roughly 94% seen once. The genes are TRBV28 and TRBJ1-1; D unclear. The sample was blood. This TCR came from a girl less than two years old with a congenital heart defect but otherwise immunologically healthy. Written as DNA, the CDR3 is TGTGCCAGCAGAGGCACCCCAAACACTGAAGCTTTCTTT. Its translation: CASRGTPNTEAFF.